This entry describes one T cell receptor (beta chain). Its matching antigen is unknown. The data originate from a study of T cell responses to AZD1222 COVID-19 vaccine. General study findings and limits: Recipients of two AZD1222 doses showed rising Spike-specific TCR breadth and depth. Just a handful of people given AZD1222 tested seropositive at baseline. Among the donors, most were white British and more were female, and clonal diversity was possibly underestimated.

CDR1 is SGHRS and CDR2 is YFSETQ in the germline V gene. V gave up 4 bases and J gave up 5 bases; unmatched junction bases: 3. This CDR3 has 15 amino acids. TCRdb's copy holds only in-frame clones and misses some; the assay was immunoSEQ multiplex PCR. This repertoire shows some 95,000 clones, around 85% found once; its top ten account for 5% to 7.5%. Sequencing was performed on peripheral blood, taken on day 0 of AZD1222 vaccination. The clonotype originates from an adult in good health. This sequence joins TRBV5-1 and TRBJ2-2; TRBD2 agrees at 12 bases. The CDR3 loop reads CASSPTSGGTGELFF. DNA for the CDR3: TGCGCCAGCAGCCCTACTAGCGGGGGGACCGGGGAGCTGTTTTTT.